This T cell receptor (beta chain) was sequenced during a study of post-analysis software for immune sequencing data. This CDR3 has 13 residues. Germline V gene sequence: CDR1 SGHTA, CDR2 FQGNSA. Between the trimmed V and J ends, which lost 2 bases and 13 bases, there was a span of 14 bases. General study results and limits: People with multiple sclerosis had a significantly lower normalized Chao1 diversity than controls did. Five TRBV segments occurring more often in patients than controls included TRBV5-6, TRBV5-1 and TRBV20-1.

Note on this clonotype: Antigen specificity is unknown.

Libraries were made from TCR beta cDNA, and they carried unique molecular identifiers. Yield was 500,000 to 600,000 cDNA molecules from 1 to 10 million T cells. TCRdb independently ran MiXCR on the PCR reads; one entry per CDR3 protein. The top ten clones hold more than 0.45% of a sample with fewer than 850,000 distinct CDR3 sequences, roughly 30% of them seen once. V gene TRBV7-2 combines with J gene TRBJ1-4, with TRBD1 as a possible D gene (5 bases). The material sequenced was blood. This sequence originates from a girl between 5 and 17 years old with multiple sclerosis. CDR3 in DNA: TGTGCCAGCAGCTTACCGGGACTCCCCGGACTGTTTTTT. Residues: CASSLPGLPGLFF.